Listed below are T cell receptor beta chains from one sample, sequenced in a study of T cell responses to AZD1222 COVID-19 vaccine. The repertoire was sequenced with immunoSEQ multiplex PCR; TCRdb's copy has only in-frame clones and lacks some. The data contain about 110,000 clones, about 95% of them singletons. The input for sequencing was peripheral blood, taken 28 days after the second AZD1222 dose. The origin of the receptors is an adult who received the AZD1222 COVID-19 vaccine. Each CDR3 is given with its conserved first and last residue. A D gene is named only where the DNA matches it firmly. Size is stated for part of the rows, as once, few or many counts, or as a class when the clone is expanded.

CDR3 protein: CASSLALNTEAFF; CDR3 DNA: TGTGCCAGCAGCTTAGCTTTGAACACTGAAGCTTTCTTT; clone size: NA; D gene: NA; J gene: TRBJ1-1; V gene: TRBV11-1
CDR3 protein: CASLNRDRSGEGYGYTF; CDR3 DNA: TGTGCCAGCCTAAATCGGGACAGGTCCGGGGAGGGCTATGGCTACACCTTC; clone size: NA; D gene: TRBD1; J gene: TRBJ1-2; V gene: TRBV2
CDR3 protein: CASSQGSGELFF; CDR3 DNA: TGCGCCAGCAGCCAAGGGTCCGGGGAGCTGTTTTTT; clone size: NA; D gene: NA; J gene: TRBJ2-2; V gene: TRBV4-1
CDR3 protein: CASSPPGVVGEKLFF; CDR3 DNA: TGTGCCAGTTCCCCCCCCGGTGTGGTAGGAGAAAAACTGTTTTTT; clone size: NA; D gene: NA; J gene: TRBJ1-4; V gene: TRBV19
CDR3 protein: CASGDRDQANYGYTF; CDR3 DNA: TGTGCCAGTGGGGACAGGGATCAGGCTAACTATGGCTACACCTTC; clone size: NA; D gene: TRBD1; J gene: TRBJ1-2; V gene: TRBV2
CDR3 protein: CAFGERNTGELFF; CDR3 DNA: TGTGCCTTTGGGGAGCGGAACACCGGGGAGCTGTTTTTT; clone size: once; D gene: NA; J gene: TRBJ2-2; V gene: TRBV7-9
CDR3 protein: CASRGLRVDYNEQFF; CDR3 DNA: TGTGCCAGCAGGGGGTTACGGGTGGACTACAATGAGCAGTTCTTC; clone size: NA; D gene: NA; J gene: TRBJ2-1; V gene: TRBV6-5
CDR3 protein: CASSLPGQGYNEQFF; CDR3 DNA: TGTGCCAGCAGCCTACCGGGACAGGGTTACAATGAGCAGTTCTTC; clone size: NA; D gene: TRBD1; J gene: TRBJ2-1; V gene: TRBV6-2/TRBV6-3
CDR3 protein: CASSWDRVDGYTF; CDR3 DNA: TGTGCCAGCAGTTGGGACAGGGTTGATGGCTACACCTTC; clone size: once; D gene: TRBD1; J gene: TRBJ1-2; V gene: TRBV6-6
CDR3 protein: CASRAALPNYGYTF; CDR3 DNA: TGCGCCAGCAGGGCGGCACTTCCTAACTATGGCTACACCTTC; clone size: NA; D gene: NA; J gene: TRBJ1-2; V gene: TRBV5-1
CDR3 protein: CASSLTGGSEQYF; CDR3 DNA: TGTGCCAGCAGCTTGACGGGAGGGAGCGAGCAGTACTTC; clone size: NA; D gene: TRBD2; J gene: TRBJ2-7; V gene: TRBV5-6